This T cell receptor (beta chain) came from a study of T cell responses to AZD1222 COVID-19 vaccine (dated by TCRdb to the early 2020s). Looking at the study overall: TCR sequencing covered some 240 trial participants: 207 given two doses of AZD1222 and 26 given two doses of MenACWY control vaccine. Enrollment into the trials was organized by age into subgroups of 18-55, 56-69 and 70-plus years, and those subgroups contained roughly 150, 30 and 60 TCR-sequenced participants, respectively. Beyond this particular receptor, the publication reports: Because no day 14 peak-response samples were available, repertoires were characterized only after the peak T cell response. In the small 56-69-year group, the increase in depth fell short of significance, most likely because of low power. Epitopes outside the regions mutated in the B.1.351 and B.1.1.7 variants were reportedly recognized by nearly half of the unique spike-specific TCRs. After two AZD1222 doses, spike-specific TCR breadth and depth were significantly higher than at day 0 and than in MenACWY recipients. CD4 TCRs associated with the vaccine covered the entire spike protein, and the dominant responses were in regions 160-218 and 743-854. Most participants were white British and females outnumbered males, and the authors suggested that clonal diversity may have been underestimated. Conclusions about previously exposed vaccinees were limited because only 5 or 6 AZD1222 recipients were SARS-CoV-2 seropositive at baseline.

The CDR3 regions of human TCRbeta chains were analyzed by immunosequencing. For the original study's pipeline: Repertoire TCRs were checked for matches against a reference library of SARS-CoV-2-specific TCRs that had been generated using the MIRA antigen-specificity platform. Breadth was defined as the fraction of unique TCRs that were SARS-CoV-2-associated, and depth was defined as the fraction of total T cells that were SARS-CoV-2-associated. Each spike-specific TCR was assigned to its reactive spike region and to a CD4 or CD8 class using the MIRA data. Log10-transformed breadth and depth values were compared by one-way ANOVA with Sidak's multiple comparisons tests. TCRdb holds this immuneACCESS table with in-frame rearrangements only. Some clones are missing; in checked studies, unresolved V genes explain under half, and the rest has no known cause. V, J and clone size are taken as reported in that table, and D and trimming were inferred from the DNA itself. The sample profile shows 70,000 or so clones; roughly 85% of them were found once. The top ten constitute about 6% of the sample.

The time point label corresponds to: about 28 days (+/-7) after the second vaccine dose. Because spike-specific TCR depth and breadth did not differ between the two schedules, AZD1222 recipients who got a second dose at roughly 4 weeks were pooled with those who got a second dose at roughly 12 weeks. Samples from vaccinated people were obtained from the UK trials COV001 and COV002, which included a single-blind randomized controlled phase 2/3 trial of AZD1222 (ChAdOx1 nCoV-19) in healthy adults. For TCRbeta chain sequencing, PBMC samples were collected from trial participants at day 0 and at day 28 after the second dose. The CDR3 sequence holds 16 residues, the cysteine and phenylalanine included. CDR3 DNA only is kept here, 48 bases in frame from base 1. As encoded in the germline V gene, CDR1 is KGHDR while CDR2 is SFDVKD. V drops 2 bases and J drops 4 bases, leaving 13 bases in between. Comments on this clone: Its antigen is unknown. No base quality values were provided; no much bigger clone lies one nucleotide off.

The source material was peripheral blood, sampled 28 days after the second AZD1222 dose. The chain is encoded by TRBV24-1 joined to TRBJ2-2; 5 matching bases give a weak D call of TRBD2. The source is an adult who received the AZD1222 COVID-19 vaccine. The CDR3 region: CATSDSHGGVTGELFF. The DNA sequence is given as TGTGCCACCAGTGATTCACACGGAGGAGTCACCGGGGAGCTGTTTTTT.